This T cell receptor beta chain was obtained from a study of glioma-infiltrating T cells. Whole-study findings and limits: Patients with low tissue-blood divergence carried a signature set of shared blood CDR3 motifs.

A word on this clonotype: What it binds is unknown.

From germline, CDR1 is SGHVS and CDR2 FNYEAQ. Trimming took 0 bases from V and 4 from J; bases not matched to a gene: 6. The CDR3 runs to 16 residues. TCR alpha and beta CDR3 regions were amplified from RNA using iRepertoire nested multiplex PCR. Using its own MiXCR run on the multiplex PCR reads, TCRdb lists one record per CDR3 protein. The sample records 300,000 to 450,000 distinct CDR3 sequences, approximately 42% being singletons. Sequenced sample: glioma tissue, nonneoplastic brain tissue, or PBMCs (not recorded which). The receptor comes from a human donor with low-grade glioma or glioblastoma, undergoing nonglioma brain surgery, or in good health (not recorded which). The genes are TRBV7-6 and TRBJ2-1, with TRBD1 identical over 7 bases. The CDR3 coding sequence is TGTGCCAGCAGCTTAGCGGTGCCAGGGGGATACAATGAGCAGTTCTTC. This gives the protein CASSLAVPGGYNEQFF.